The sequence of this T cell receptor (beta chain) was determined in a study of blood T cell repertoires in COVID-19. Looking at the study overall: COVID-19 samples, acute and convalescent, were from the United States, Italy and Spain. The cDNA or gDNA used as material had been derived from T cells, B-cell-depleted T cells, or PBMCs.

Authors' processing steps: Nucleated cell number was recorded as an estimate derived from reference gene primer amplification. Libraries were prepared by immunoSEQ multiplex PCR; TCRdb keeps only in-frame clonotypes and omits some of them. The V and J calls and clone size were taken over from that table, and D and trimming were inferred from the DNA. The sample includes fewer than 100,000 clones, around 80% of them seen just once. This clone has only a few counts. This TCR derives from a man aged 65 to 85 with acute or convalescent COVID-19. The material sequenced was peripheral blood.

The CDR3 loop reads CASSSGLAYSEQFF. The CDR3 nucleotides read TGTGCCAGCAGCTCGGGACTAGCGTACTCCGAGCAGTTCTTC. This chain uses TRBV7-2 with TRBJ2-1, with TRBD2 matching 10 bases. The length of the CDR3 is 14 residues. Germline values: CDR1 SGHTA, CDR2 FQGNSA. Trimming at V came to 4 bases and at J to 10 bases, leaving 7 bases not matched to a gene. Full variable domain (rest looked up from reference TRBV7-2 and TRBJ2-1): GAGVSQSPSNKVTEKGKDVELRCDPISGHTALYWYRQSLGQGLEFLIYFQGNSAPDKSGLPSDRFSAERTGGSVSTLTIQRTQQEDSAVYLCASSSGLAYSEQFFGPGTRLTVL.